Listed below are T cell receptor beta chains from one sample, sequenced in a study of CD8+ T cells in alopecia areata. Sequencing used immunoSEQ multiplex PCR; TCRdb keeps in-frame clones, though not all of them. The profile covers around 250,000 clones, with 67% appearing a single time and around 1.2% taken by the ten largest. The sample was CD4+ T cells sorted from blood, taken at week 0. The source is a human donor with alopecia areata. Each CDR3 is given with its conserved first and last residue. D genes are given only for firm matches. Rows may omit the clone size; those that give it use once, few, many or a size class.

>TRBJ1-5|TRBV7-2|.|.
CASSLGVRQPQHF
TGTGCCAGCAGCTTAGGGGTGCGGCAGCCCCAGCATTTT
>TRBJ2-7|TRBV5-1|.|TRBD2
CASSSGLADYYEQYF
TGCGCCAGCAGCTCGGGACTAGCGGATTACTACGAGCAGTACTTC
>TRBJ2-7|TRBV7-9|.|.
CASSLAQYEQYF
TGTGCCAGCAGCTTAGCGCAGTACGAGCAGTACTTC
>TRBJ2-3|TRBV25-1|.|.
CASSVQGGSTDTQYF
TGTGCCAGCAGTGTGCAGGGTGGGAGCACAGATACGCAGTATTTT
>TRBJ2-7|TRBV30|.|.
CAIDHYEQYF
TGTGCCATCGACCATTACGAGCAGTACTTC
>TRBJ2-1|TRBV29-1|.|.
CSVGSSPSGYNEQFF
TGCAGCGTTGGATCGTCCCCGAGCGGCTACAATGAGCAGTTCTTC
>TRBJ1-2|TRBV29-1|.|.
CSVVATANYGYTF
TGCAGCGTTGTTGCGACAGCTAACTATGGCTACACCTTC
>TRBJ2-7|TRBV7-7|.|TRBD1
CASSLLGQGDEQYF
TGTGCTAGCAGCTTACTAGGACAGGGAGACGAGCAGTACTTC
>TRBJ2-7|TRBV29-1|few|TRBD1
CSVVSWDSYEQYF
TGCAGCGTTGTGTCCTGGGACAGCTACGAGCAGTACTTC
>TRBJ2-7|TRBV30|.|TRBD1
CAWNPGTGVYEQYF
TGTGCCTGGAACCCCGGGACAGGGGTCTACGAGCAGTACTTC
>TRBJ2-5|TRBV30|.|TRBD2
CAWSRQAGEGQYF
TGTGCCTGGAGTAGGCAGGCCGGGGAGGGCCAGTACTTC
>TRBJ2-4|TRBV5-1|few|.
CASSLLRAGAKNIQYF
TGCGCCAGCAGCTTGCTAAGGGCCGGTGCCAAAAACATTCAGTACTTC
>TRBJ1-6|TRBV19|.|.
CASSQGNSPLHF
TGTGCCAGTAGCCAGGGGAACTCACCCCTCCACTTT
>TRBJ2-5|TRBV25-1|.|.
CASIESGLETQYF
TGTGCCAGCATTGAGTCAGGACTAGAGACCCAGTACTTC
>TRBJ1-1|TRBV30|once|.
CAWSVGGVVAEAFF
TGTGCCTGGAGTGTCGGGGGGGTGGTGGCTGAAGCTTTCTTT
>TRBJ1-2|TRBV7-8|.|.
CASSLAIGSGNYGYTF
TGTGCCAGCAGCTTAGCGATTGGGAGTGGGAACTATGGCTACACCTTC
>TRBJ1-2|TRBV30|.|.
CARRAVPNYGYTF
TGTGCCCGCCGGGCGGTACCTAACTATGGCTACACCTTC
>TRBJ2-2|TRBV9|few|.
CASSVGGSNTGELFF
TGTGCCAGCAGCGTAGGGGGATCGAACACCGGGGAGCTGTTTTTT
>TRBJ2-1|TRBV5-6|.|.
CASSSVGYHEQFF
TGTGCCAGCAGCTCAGTAGGGTACCATGAGCAGTTCTTC
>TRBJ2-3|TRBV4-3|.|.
CASSGGSDTQYF
TGCGCCAGCAGCGGGGGGTCAGATACGCAGTATTTT
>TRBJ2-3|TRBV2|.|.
CASSEAGRGGTDTQYF
TGTGCCAGCAGTGAAGCGGGCAGGGGGGGAACAGATACGCAGTATTTT
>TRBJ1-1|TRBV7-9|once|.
CASSSPGAVEAFF
TGTGCCAGCAGCTCACCGGGGGCAGTTGAAGCTTTCTTT
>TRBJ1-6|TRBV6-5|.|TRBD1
CASSPDRGNSPLHF
TGTGCCAGCAGTCCGGACAGGGGAAATTCACCCCTCCACTTT
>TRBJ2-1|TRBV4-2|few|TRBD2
CASSLGGAGYNEQFF
TGTGCCAGCAGCCTCGGAGGAGCGGGGTACAATGAGCAGTTCTTC
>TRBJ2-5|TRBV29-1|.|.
CSVGKGAETQYF
TGCAGCGTTGGGAAGGGAGCGGAGACCCAGTACTTC
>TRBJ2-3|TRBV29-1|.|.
CSVDLGLSTDTQYF
TGCAGCGTTGATCTCGGGTTGAGCACAGATACGCAGTATTTT
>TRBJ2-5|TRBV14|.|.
CASRLGGQETQYF
TGTGCCAGCAGGCTAGGTGGACAAGAGACCCAGTACTTC
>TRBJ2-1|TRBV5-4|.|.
CASSTMGWNEQFF
TGTGCCAGCAGTACTATGGGGTGGAATGAGCAGTTCTTC
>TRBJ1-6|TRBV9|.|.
CASSFSGRIANSPLHF
TGTGCCAGCAGCTTCTCTGGTAGGATAGCTAATTCACCCCTCCACTTT
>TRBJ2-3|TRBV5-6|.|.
CASSLATPRSVQYF
TGTGCCAGCAGCTTGGCAACCCCTCGGAGCGTGCAGTATTTT
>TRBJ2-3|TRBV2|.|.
CASSEGRPKNTQYF
TGTGCCAGCAGTGAGGGCAGACCGAAAAATACGCAGTATTTT
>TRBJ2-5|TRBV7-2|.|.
CASSLSGKETQYF
TGTGCCAGCAGCTTATCGGGGAAAGAGACCCAGTACTTC
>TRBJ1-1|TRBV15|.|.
CATSRDQGTEAFF
TGTGCCACCAGCAGAGATCAGGGGACTGAAGCTTTCTTT
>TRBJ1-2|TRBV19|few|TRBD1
CAIRDRGYGYTF
TGTGCCATCCGGGACAGGGGCTATGGCTACACCTTC
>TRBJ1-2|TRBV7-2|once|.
CASSTRREYGYTF
TGTGCCAGCAGCACTAGAAGGGAGTATGGCTACACCTTC
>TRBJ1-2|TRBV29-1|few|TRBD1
CSVHRGSYGYTF
TGCAGCGTTCACAGGGGATCCTATGGCTACACCTTC
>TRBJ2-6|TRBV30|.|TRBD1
CAWSVGQGRPGANVLTF
TGTGCCTGGAGCGTGGGACAGGGGAGGCCTGGGGCCAACGTCCTGACTTTC